This T cell receptor beta chain was documented in a study of shared clonotypes between healthy human individuals. Deep-level running was used for the assay. Repertoires were generated with immunoSEQ multiplex PCR, while TCRdb's copy carries only in-frame clones and drops some. This sample carries over a million clones, around three quarters of them seen once, and the ten largest clones take more than 0.45%. The sequence derives from a man aged 18 to 35 in good health. Some clones in this sample may be carry-over from other donors' samples. The sample consisted of memory CD4+ T cells from PBMCs. Subset meaning: CD45RA-negative fraction.

CDR3 region: CASSVGGFANEQFF. The CDR3 DNA reads TGTGCCAGCAGCGTAGGAGGTTTTGCCAATGAGCAGTTCTTC. This chain uses TRBV9 with TRBJ2-1; D is undetermined. From germline, CDR1 is SGDLS and CDR2 YYNGEE. V was trimmed by 0 bases and J by 6 bases, leaving 10 bases between them. This CDR3 has 14 amino acids. The full variable domain, in which reference TRBV9 and TRBJ2-1 provide the parts outside the CDR3, is DSGVTQTPKHLITATGQRVTLRCSPRSGDLSVYWYQQSLDQGLQFLIQYYNGEERAKGNILERFSAQQFPDLHSELNLSSLELGDSALYFCASSVGGFANEQFFGPGTRLTVL.